The 11 T cell receptor beta chains listed next were all sequenced from one sample in a study of graft-versus-host responses after intestinal transplantation. The method was immunoSEQ multiplex PCR; TCRdb's version includes in-frame clones alone and lacks a portion of them. The profile shows 60,000 to 80,000 clones, around 90% of them singletons. Their specific antigens are unknown. This sample comprised unstimulated CD8+ T cells sorted from spleen or lymph node cells, obtained before intestinal transplant. These receptor sequences come from a human donor who received an intestinal transplant.

The chain recombines TRBV5-1 with TRBJ1-5; TRBD1 might be the D (5 bases). The CDR3 runs to 15 residues. Germline V gene lookup returns CDR1 SGHRS and CDR2 YFSETQ. V dropped 2 bases and J dropped 0 bases, with 9 bases sitting between them. CDR3 amino acids: CASSFWGDSNQPQHF. The CDR3 nucleotides read TGCGCCAGCAGCTTTTGGGGGGATAGCAATCAGCCCCAGCATTTT.

CDR3: CASKGAGGASEQYF. CDR3 nucleotides: TGTGCCAGTAAAGGGGCAGGGGGAGCCTCCGAGCAGTACTTC. This chain links TRBV6-5 with TRBJ2-7, with TRBD1 identical over 7 bases. Germline lookup yields CDR1 MNHEY and CDR2 SVGAGI. The trim removed 9 bases at V and 6 bases at J, leaving 14 bases unmatched. This CDR3 contains 14 residues.

V gene TRBV5-6 combines with J gene TRBJ2-5; 9 nucleotides agree with TRBD2. V lost 1 base and J lost 2; bases outside the gene matches: 9. Germline V gives CDR1 SGHDT, CDR2 YYEEEE. The CDR3 runs to 17 residues. CDR3 nucleotides: TGTGCCAGCAGCTTGAAGGGTCGGCGGGGGGGGCAAGAGACCCAGTACTTC. Translated, it gives CASSLKGRRGGQETQYF.

This clone was observed a single time. The chain joins TRBV27 to TRBJ2-7; TRBD2 matches 7 bases. CDR3 length: 15 residues. Unmatched junction bases numbered 7, after V lost 3 bases and J lost 2 bases. CDR1 is MNHEY, CDR2 SMNVEV, per germline (reference sequence). In DNA, the CDR3 is TGTGCCAGCAGTTTGGGGGGGACGGTTCCCTACGAGCAGTACTTC. Amino acids: CASSLGGTVPYEQYF.

Turning to this clone: At the DNA level, this CDR3 is encoded by other sequences in the same sample as well. The gene calls are TRBV4-1 and TRBJ2-4; tentatively, D is TRBD1 (6 bases). The V end was cut by 2 bases, the J end by 8 bases, with 16 bases between. CDR3 length: 15 residues. Germline loops: CDR1 MGHRA, CDR2 YSYEKL. CDR3 in DNA: TGCGCCAGCAGCCAACCCACAACAGGGCGGGACATTCAGTACTTC. Its translation is CASSQPTTGRDIQYF.

The rearrangement uses TRBV9 and TRBJ2-5, with 7 bases identical to TRBD1. The ends lost 3 bases at V and 7 bases at J; junction bases unmatched: 9. Germline CDR1 is SGDLS and CDR2 is YYNGEE. The CDR3 is made up of 14 amino acids. CDR3 nucleotide sequence: TGTGCCAGCAGCGCGCCAACAGGGGATGTGACCCAGTACTTC. Translated, it gives CASSAPTGDVTQYF. The full variable domain, completed using reference TRBV9 and TRBJ2-5, is DSGVTQTPKHLITATGQRVTLRCSPRSGDLSVYWYQQSLDQGLQFLIQYYNGEERAKGNILERFSAQQFPDLHSELNLSSLELGDSALYFCASSAPTGDVTQYFGPGTRLLVL.

As for this clone: Germline is not matched at one junction end, which may reflect a read error. This rearrangement joins TRBV7-7 to TRBJ2-5; tentative D call: TRBD2 (7 bases). The CDR3 consists of 15 residues. The V gene's germline CDR1 is SSHAT and CDR2 FNYEAQ (reference sequence). The CDR3 loop is CASSSPAGAQETQYF. Here the CDR3 DNA reads TGTGCTAGCAGCTCCCCCGCGGGGGCACAAGAGACCCAGTACTTC. The complete variable domain, with remaining parts taken from reference TRBV7-7 and TRBJ2-5, reads GAGVSQSPRYKVTKRGQDVTLRCDPISSHATLYWYQQALGQGPEFLTYFNYEAQPDKSGLPSDRFSAERPEGSISTLTIQRTEQRDSAMYRCASSSPAGAQETQYFGPGTRLLVL.

CDR3 loop: CASSYHSDRSNEKLFF. In nucleotides, the CDR3 is TGTGCCAGCAGTTACCATTCTGACAGGTCTAATGAAAAACTGTTTTTT. V and J are TRBV6-5 and TRBJ1-4; a weak D match, TRBD1 (6 bases). Germline V gene lookup returns CDR1 MNHEY and CDR2 SVGAGI. V was cut by 2 bases and J by 3 bases, with 13 bases left in between. This CDR3 region has 16 residues.

V and J are TRBV9 and TRBJ1-2; 8 nucleotides align to TRBD1. V dropped 4 bases and J dropped 3; count of bases not matched to a gene: 5. Germline V CDR1 and CDR2: SGDLS, YYNGEE. There are 14 residues in the CDR3. The CDR3 loop reads CASSPGQGYYGYTF. DNA for the CDR3: TGTGCCAGCAGCCCCGGACAGGGCTACTATGGCTACACCTTC. The full variable domain, its missing parts supplied by reference TRBV9 and TRBJ1-2, is DSGVTQTPKHLITATGQRVTLRCSPRSGDLSVYWYQQSLDQGLQFLIQYYNGEERAKGNILERFSAQQFPDLHSELNLSSLELGDSALYFCASSPGQGYYGYTFGSGTRLTVV.

V is TRBV6-5 and J is TRBJ1-2; D is undetermined. This CDR3 is built from 13 residues. Germline CDR1 is MNHEY and CDR2 is SVGAGI. Trimming took off 3 bases at V and 8 bases at J, with 13 bases between the two ends. The CDR3 DNA follows: TGTGCCAGCAGTTATGGCGGAAAGCAAGGCTACACCTTC. It specifies CASSYGGKQGYTF.

The V call is TRBV4-2, the J call TRBJ2-1; D is possibly TRBD2 (6 bases). V was trimmed by 1 base and J by 9 bases, leaving 10 bases between them. The germline V gene has CDR1 LGHNA and CDR2 YNFKEQ. This CDR3 has 13 residues. The CDR3 bases are TGTGCCAGCAGCCAAGCCATGGGGGGTGAGCAGTTCTTC. Protein sequence: CASSQAMGGEQFF.